The sequence of this TCR beta chain was determined in a study of cytomegalovirus exposure and HLA in healthy donors. It was with 60 Vbeta and 13 Jbeta primers that the PCR ran. Original analysis: Approximately 73 million unique TCR beta chains, about 12 million shared, were counted in a later analysis. The method was immunoSEQ multiplex PCR; TCRdb's version includes in-frame clones alone and lacks a portion of them. The DNA gave D and trimming, while V, J and clone size come from that table. The repertoire consists of more than 140,000 clones, with almost 85% occurring once and the leading ten covering 1.5% to 2.5%. Study results and limitations: HLA allele associations emerged for about 16,000 TCR beta sequences in a later analysis, at 0.05 false discovery rate.

Per germline, CDR1 MNHNS and CDR2 SASEGT. V was clipped by 4 bases and J by 0 bases, with 10 bases between them. The length of the CDR3 is 16 residues. As concerns this clone: Its antigen is currently unknown.

The chain employs TRBV6-1 and TRBJ2-6, with D tentatively TRBD1 (6 bases). The sample consisted of PBMCs. This TCR derives from a woman aged 40 to 50 in good health and CMV-seronegative. In DNA form, the CDR3 reads TGTGCCAGCAGTGGACACAGGGCCTCTGGGGCCAACGTCCTGACTTTC. Translating gives CASSGHRASGANVLTF.